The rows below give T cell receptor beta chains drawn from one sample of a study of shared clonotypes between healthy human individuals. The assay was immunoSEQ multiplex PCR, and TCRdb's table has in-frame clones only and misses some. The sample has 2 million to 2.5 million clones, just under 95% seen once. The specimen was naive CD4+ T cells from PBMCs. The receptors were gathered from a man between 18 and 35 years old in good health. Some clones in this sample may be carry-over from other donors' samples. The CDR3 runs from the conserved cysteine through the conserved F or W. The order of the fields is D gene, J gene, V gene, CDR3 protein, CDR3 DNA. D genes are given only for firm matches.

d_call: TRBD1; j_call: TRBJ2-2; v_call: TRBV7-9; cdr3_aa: CASSFRAGQASDSRELFF; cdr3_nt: TGTGCCAGCAGCTTCAGGGCTGGACAGGCGTCTGACTCCCGGGAGCTGTTTTTT
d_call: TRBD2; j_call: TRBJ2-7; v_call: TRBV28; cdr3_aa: CASSSVPSGRSYEQYF; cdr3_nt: TGTGCCAGCAGTTCCGTCCCTAGCGGGAGGTCGTACGAGCAGTACTTC
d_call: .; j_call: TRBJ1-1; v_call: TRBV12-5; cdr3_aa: CASAPQGNTEAFF; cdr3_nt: TGTGCTAGTGCCCCCCAAGGCAACACTGAAGCTTTCTTT
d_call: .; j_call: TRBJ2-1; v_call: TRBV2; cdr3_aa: CASTVKGEQFF; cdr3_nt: TGTGCCAGCACGGTCAAGGGTGAGCAGTTCTTC
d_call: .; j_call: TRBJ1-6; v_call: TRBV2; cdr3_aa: CASSYDSTPLHF; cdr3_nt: TGTGCCAGCAGTTATGACAGTACACCCCTCCACTTT
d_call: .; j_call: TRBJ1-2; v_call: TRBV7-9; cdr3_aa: CASSLSDSLFGYTF; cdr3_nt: TGTGCCAGCAGCTTATCGGACAGCCTCTTTGGCTACACCTTC
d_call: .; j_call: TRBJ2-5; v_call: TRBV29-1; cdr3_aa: CSVQPGETQYF; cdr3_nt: TGCAGCGTTCAGCCCGGGGAGACCCAGTACTTC
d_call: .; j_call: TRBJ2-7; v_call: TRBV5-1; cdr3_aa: CASSPGATYEQYF; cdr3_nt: TGCGCCAGCAGCCCGGGGGCCACCTACGAGCAGTACTTC
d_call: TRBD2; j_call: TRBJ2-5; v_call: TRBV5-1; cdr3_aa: CASSLGTSGRALETQYF; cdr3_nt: TGCGCCAGCAGCCTCGGGACTAGCGGGAGGGCCCTGGAGACCCAGTACTTC
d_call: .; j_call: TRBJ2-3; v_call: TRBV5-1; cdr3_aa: CASSFGGTSTDTQYF; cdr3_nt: TGCGCCAGCAGCTTCGGGGGAACTAGCACAGATACGCAGTATTTT
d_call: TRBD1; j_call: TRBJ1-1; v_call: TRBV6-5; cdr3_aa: CASNRRRDSTKAFF; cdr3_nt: TGTGCCAGCAACAGACGTCGGGACAGTACAAAAGCTTTCTTT
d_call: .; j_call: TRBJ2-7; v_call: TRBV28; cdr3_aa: CASTPLYEQYF; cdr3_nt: TGTGCCAGCACCCCTCTCTACGAGCAGTACTTC
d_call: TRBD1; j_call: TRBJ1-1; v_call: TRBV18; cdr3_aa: CASSPRIDRGWGDTEAFF; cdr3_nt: TGTGCCAGCTCACCCCGGATCGACAGGGGATGGGGAGACACTGAAGCTTTCTTT
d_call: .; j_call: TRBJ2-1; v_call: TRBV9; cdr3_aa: CASSVTGSNNEQFF; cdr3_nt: TGTGCCAGCAGCGTCACAGGGAGCAATAATGAGCAGTTCTTC
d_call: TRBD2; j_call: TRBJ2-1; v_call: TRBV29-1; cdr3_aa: CSVDEVGLIYNEQFF; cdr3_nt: TGCAGCGTTGACGAGGTGGGACTAATATACAATGAGCAGTTCTTC
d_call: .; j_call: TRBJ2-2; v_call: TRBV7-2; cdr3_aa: CASSLTQGNTGELFF; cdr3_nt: TGTGCCAGCAGCTTAACGCAGGGGAACACCGGGGAGCTGTTTTTT
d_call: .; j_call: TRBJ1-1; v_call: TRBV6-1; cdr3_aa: CASSEAEGMNTEAFF; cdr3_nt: TGTGCCAGCAGTGAAGCGGAGGGAATGAACACTGAAGCTTTCTTT
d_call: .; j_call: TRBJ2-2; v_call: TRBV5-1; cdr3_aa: CASSPDIPGELFF; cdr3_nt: TGCGCCAGCAGCCCGGACATCCCCGGGGAGCTGTTTTTT
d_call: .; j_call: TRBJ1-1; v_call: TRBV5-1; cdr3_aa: CASSQGQGGSNLGAFF; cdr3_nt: TGCGCCAGCAGCCAAGGACAAGGGGGTTCCAACCTGGGAGCTTTCTTT
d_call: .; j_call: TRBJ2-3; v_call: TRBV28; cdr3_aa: CASSPAGAIDTQYF; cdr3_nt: TGTGCCAGCAGCCCCGCGGGGGCTATAGATACGCAGTATTTT
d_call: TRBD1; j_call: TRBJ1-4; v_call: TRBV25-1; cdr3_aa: CASSEQGAGGEKLFF; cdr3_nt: TGTGCCAGCAGTGAACAGGGGGCCGGCGGTGAAAAACTGTTTTTT
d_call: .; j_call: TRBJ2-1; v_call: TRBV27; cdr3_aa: CASNRPGVHNEQFF; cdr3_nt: TGTGCCAGCAACCGGCCGGGAGTCCACAATGAGCAGTTCTTC